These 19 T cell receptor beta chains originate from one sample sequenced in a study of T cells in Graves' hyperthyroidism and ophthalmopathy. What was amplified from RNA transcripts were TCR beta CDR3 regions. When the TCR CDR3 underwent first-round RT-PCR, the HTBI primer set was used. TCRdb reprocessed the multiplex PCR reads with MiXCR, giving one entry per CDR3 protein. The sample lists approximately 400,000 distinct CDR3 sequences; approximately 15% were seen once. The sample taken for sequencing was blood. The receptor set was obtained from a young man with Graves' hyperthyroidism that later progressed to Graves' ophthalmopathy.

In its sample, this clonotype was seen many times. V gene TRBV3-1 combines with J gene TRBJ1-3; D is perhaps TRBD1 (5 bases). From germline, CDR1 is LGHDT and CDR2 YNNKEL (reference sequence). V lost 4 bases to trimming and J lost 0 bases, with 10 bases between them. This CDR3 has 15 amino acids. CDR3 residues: CASSRQGVSGNTIYF. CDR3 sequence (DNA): TGTGCCAGCAGCCGCCAGGGAGTCTCTGGAAACACCATATATTTT.

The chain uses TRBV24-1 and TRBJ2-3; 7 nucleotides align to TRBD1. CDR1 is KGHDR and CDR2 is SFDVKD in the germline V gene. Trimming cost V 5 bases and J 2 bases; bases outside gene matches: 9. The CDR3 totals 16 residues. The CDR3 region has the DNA TGTGCCACCAGTGCCGGGACAGCCGTCTACACAGATACGCAGTATTTT. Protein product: CATSAGTAVYTDTQYF.

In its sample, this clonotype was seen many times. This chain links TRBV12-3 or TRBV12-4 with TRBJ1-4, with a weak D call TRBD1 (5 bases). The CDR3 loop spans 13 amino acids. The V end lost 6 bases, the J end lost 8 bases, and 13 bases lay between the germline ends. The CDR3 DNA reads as TGTGCCAGCAGGCCTCAGGGTTGGGAAAAACTGTTTTTT. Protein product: CASRPQGWEKLFF.

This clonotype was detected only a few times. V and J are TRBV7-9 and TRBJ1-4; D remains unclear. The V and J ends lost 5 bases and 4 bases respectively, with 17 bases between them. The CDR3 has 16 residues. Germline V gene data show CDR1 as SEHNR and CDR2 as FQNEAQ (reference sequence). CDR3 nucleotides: TGTGCCAGCAGCAAAGGAGTGGGCTTAGATAATGAAAAACTGTTTTTT. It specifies CASSKGVGLDNEKLFF.

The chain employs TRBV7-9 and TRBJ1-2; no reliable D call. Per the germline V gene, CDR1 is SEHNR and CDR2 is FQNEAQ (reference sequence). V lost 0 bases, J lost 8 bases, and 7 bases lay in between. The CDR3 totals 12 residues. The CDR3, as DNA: TGTGCCAGCAGCTTAGCTGGGCGCGGCTACACCTTC. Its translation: CASSLAGRGYTF.

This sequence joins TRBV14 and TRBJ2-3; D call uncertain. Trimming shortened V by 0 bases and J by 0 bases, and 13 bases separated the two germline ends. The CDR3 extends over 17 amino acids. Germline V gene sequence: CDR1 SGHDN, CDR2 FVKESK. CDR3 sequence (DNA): TGTGCCAGCAGCCAAGAAAGGGTTAGCCTTAGCACAGATACGCAGTATTTT. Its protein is CASSQERVSLSTDTQYF.

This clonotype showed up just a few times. CDR3 DNA: TGCAGTGCTCAGGGAGAGGGTTACGAGCAGTACTTC. Translated: CSAQGEGYEQYF. The V call is TRBV20-1, the J call TRBJ2-7, with D possibly being TRBD1 or TRBD2 (5 bases each). The CDR3 is 12 residues long. V gave up 5 bases and J gave up 4 bases, with 12 bases separating them. Germline V gene sequence: CDR1 DFQATT, CDR2 SNEGSKA (reference sequence).

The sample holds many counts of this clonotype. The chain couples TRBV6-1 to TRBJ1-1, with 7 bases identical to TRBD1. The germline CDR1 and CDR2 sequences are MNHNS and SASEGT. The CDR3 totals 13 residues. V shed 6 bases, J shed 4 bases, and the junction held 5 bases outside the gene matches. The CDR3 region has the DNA TGTGCCAGCAGGCCCCAGGGGGGCACTGAAGCTTTCTTT. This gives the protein CASRPQGGTEAFF.

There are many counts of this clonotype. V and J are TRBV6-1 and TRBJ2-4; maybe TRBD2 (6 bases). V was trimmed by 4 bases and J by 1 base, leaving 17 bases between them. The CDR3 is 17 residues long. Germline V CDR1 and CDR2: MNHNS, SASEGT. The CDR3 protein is CASSGGGWGIAKNIQYF. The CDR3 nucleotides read TGTGCCAGCAGTGGGGGAGGTTGGGGTATCGCCAAAAACATTCAGTACTTC.

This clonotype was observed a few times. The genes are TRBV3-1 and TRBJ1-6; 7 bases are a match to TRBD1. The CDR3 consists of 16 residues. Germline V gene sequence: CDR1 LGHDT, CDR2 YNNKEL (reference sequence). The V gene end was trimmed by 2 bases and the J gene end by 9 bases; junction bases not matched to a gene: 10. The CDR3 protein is CASSQSQGGIFSPLHF. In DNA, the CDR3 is TGTGCCAGCAGCCAAAGCCAGGGGGGGATATTTTCACCCCTCCACTTT.

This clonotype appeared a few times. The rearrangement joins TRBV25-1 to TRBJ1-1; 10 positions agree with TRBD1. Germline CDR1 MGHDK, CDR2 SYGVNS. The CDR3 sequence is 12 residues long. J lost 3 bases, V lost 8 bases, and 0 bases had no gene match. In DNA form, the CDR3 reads TGTGCCAGCGGGACAGGGGACACTGAAGCTTTCTTT. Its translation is CASGTGDTEAFF.

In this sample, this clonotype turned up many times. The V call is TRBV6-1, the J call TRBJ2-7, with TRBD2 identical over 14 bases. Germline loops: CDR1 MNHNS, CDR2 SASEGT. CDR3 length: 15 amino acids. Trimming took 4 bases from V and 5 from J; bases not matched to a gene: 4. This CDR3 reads CASSGLAGGQDEQYF. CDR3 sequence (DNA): TGTGCCAGCAGTGGACTAGCGGGGGGGCAGGACGAGCAGTACTTC.

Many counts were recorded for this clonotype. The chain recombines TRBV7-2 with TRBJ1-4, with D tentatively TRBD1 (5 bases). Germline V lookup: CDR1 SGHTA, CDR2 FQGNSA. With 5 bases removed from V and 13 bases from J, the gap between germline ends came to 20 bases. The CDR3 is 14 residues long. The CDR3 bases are TGTGCCAGCAGCACCGGACAAGGACGGGGCGGACTGTTTTTT. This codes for CASSTGQGRGGLFF.

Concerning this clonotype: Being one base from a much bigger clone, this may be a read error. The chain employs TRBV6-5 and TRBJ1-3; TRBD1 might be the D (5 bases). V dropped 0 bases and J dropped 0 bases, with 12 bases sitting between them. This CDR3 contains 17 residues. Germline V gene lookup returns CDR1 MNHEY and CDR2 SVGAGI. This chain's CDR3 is CASSYSTESSSGNTIYF. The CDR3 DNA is TGTGCCAGCAGTTACTCGACAGAATCGAGCTCTGGAAACACCATATATTTT.

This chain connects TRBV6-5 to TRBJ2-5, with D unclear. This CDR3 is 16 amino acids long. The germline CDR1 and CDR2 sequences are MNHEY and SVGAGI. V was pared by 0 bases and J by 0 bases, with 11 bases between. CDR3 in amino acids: CASSYSLYGYQETQYF. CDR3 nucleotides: TGTGCCAGCAGTTACTCGCTTTACGGGTACCAAGAGACCCAGTACTTC.

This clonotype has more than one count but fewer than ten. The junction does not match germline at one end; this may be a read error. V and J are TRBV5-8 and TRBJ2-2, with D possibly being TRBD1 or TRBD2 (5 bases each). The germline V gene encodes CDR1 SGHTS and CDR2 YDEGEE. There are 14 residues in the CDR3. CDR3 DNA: TGTGCCAGCAGCTTGCCGGGGACCACCCGGGAGCTGTTTTTT. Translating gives CASSLPGTTRELFF.

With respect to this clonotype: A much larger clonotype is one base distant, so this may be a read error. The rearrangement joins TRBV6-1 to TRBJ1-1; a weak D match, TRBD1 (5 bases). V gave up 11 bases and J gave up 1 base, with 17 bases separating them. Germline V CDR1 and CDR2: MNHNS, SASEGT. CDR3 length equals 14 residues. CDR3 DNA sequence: TGTGCCGGCCGAAAGGGACTGGAGAACACTGAAGCTTTCTTT. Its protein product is CAGRKGLENTEAFF.

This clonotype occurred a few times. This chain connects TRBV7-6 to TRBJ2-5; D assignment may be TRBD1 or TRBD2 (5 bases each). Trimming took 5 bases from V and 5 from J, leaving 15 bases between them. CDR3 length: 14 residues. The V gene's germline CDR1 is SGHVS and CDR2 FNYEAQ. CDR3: CASSNQGVRETQYF. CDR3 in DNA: TGTGCCAGCAGCAACCAGGGAGTCCGGGAGACCCAGTACTTC.

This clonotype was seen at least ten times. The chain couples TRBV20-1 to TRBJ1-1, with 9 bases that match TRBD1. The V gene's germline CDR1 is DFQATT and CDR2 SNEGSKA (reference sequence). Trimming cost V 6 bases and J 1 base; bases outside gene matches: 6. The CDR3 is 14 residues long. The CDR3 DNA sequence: TGCAGTGCAGTCACAGGGGGCTCGAACACTGAAGCTTTCTTT. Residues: CSAVTGGSNTEAFF.